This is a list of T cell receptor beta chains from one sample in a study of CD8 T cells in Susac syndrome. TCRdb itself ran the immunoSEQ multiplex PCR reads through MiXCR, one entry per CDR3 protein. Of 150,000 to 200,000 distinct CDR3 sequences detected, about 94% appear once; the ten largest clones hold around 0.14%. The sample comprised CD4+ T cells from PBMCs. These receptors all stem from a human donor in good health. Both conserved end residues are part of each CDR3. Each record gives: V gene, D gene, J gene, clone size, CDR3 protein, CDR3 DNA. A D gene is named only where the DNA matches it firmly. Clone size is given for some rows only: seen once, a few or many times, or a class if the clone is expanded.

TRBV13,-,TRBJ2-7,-,CASSLVGTEQYF,TGTGCCAGCAGCTTAGTTGGCACCGAGCAGTACTTC
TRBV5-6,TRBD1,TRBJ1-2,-,CASSLVGTGYGYTF,TGTGCCAGCAGCTTGGTCGGGACAGGCTATGGCTACACCTTC
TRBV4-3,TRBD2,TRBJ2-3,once,CASSQENSGGGSDTQYF,TGCGCCAGCAGCCAAGAGAATAGCGGGGGGGGCTCAGATACGCAGTATTTT
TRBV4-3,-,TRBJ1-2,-,CASSQVRAGTLNYGYTF,TGCGCCAGCAGCCAAGTACGGGCCGGGACTTTGAACTATGGCTACACCTTC
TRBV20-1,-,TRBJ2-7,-,CSGQDGSYEQYF,TGCAGTGGACAGGACGGCTCCTACGAGCAGTACTTC
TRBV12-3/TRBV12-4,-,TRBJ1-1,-,CASSYRRELNTEAFF,TGTGCCAGCAGCTATCGACGGGAGCTGAACACTGAAGCTTTCTTT
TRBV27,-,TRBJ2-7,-,CASSKYSAGSYEQYF,TGTGCCAGCAGTAAATATTCCGCGGGCAGCTACGAGCAGTACTTC
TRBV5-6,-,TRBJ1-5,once,CASSLAGRRTYSNQPQHF,TGTGCCAGCAGCTTGGCGGGACGGCGCACATATAGCAATCAGCCCCAGCATTTT
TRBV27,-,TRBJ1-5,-,CASSPMTTSNQPQHF,TGTGCCAGCAGTCCTATGACCACTAGCAATCAGCCCCAGCATTTT
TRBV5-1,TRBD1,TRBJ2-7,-,CASSMTGGGYEQYF,TGCGCCAGCAGCATGACAGGGGGTGGCTACGAGCAGTACTTC
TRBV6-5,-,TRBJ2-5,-,CASSLTIQETQYF,TGTGCCAGCAGTTTGACAATCCAAGAGACCCAGTACTTC
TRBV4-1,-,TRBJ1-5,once,CASSQDRTGNQPQHF,TGCGCCAGCAGCCAAGACCGGACAGGCAATCAGCCCCAGCATTTT
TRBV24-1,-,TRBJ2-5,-,CATSDFSGLQQETQYF,TGTGCCACCAGTGATTTCTCAGGCCTACAGCAAGAGACCCAGTACTTC
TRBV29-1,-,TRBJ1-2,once,CSVEAGRSYGYTF,TGCAGCGTTGAGGCCGGCCGGTCCTATGGCTACACCTTC
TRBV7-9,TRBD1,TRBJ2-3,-,CASSLAGQGATQYF,TGTGCCAGCAGCCTAGCTGGACAGGGAGCTACGCAGTATTTT
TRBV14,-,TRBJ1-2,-,CASSQDRNAGIVYKGYTF,TGTGCCAGCAGCCAAGATCGGAACGCAGGGATCGTCTATAAGGGCTACACCTTC
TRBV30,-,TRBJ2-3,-,CAWSTISPTDTQYF,TGTGCCTGGAGTACAATCTCCCCCACAGATACGCAGTATTTT
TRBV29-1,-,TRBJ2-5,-,CSVESMEETQYF,TGCAGCGTTGAAAGTATGGAGGAGACCCAGTACTTC
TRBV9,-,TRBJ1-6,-,CASSADTANSPLHF,TGTGCCAGCAGCGCGGACACGGCCAATTCACCCCTCCACTTT
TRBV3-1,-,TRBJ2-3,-,CASSQVLNAQYF,TGTGCCAGCAGCCAAGTACTAAATGCGCAGTATTTT
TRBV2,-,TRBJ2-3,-,CASSEGRTDTQYF,TGTGCCAGCAGTGAAGGACGCACAGATACGCAGTATTTT
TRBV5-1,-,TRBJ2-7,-,CASSPIGDKAYEQYF,TGCGCCAGCAGCCCTATCGGGGACAAGGCCTACGAGCAGTACTTC
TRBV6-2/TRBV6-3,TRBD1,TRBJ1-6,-,CASSDQGQGNSPLHF,TGTGCCAGCAGTGACCAGGGACAGGGTAATTCACCCCTCCACTTT
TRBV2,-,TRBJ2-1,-,CASTLASYNEQFF,TGTGCCAGCACTCTGGCCTCCTACAATGAGCAGTTCTTC
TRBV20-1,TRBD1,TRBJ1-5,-,CSARRDRFSNQPQHF,TGCAGTGCTAGAAGGGACAGGTTTAGCAATCAGCCCCAGCATTTT
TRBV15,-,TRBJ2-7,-,CATSRERGSYEQYF,TGTGCCACCAGCAGAGAGAGGGGATCATACGAGCAGTACTTC
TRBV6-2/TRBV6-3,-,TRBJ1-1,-,CASSGTRSAFF,TGTGCCAGCAGCGGGACGCGGTCAGCTTTCTTT
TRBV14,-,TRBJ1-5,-,CASSQGQLQPQHF,TGTGCCAGCAGCCAAGGACAGTTACAGCCCCAGCATTTT
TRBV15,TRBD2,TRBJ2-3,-,CATSRDSSGGGTDTQYF,TGTGCCACCAGCAGAGATTCGAGCGGGGGGGGCACAGATACGCAGTATTTT
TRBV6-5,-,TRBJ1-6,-,CASRTRPEPLHF,TGTGCCAGCAGAACCCGACCAGAGCCCCTCCACTTT
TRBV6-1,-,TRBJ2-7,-,CASSPAKSTYEQYF,TGTGCCAGCAGTCCGGCCAAGAGCACCTACGAGCAGTACTTC
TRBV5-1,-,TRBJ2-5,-,CASSLRVQRGPQETQYF,TGCGCCAGCAGCTTGCGGGTCCAGCGTGGGCCTCAAGAGACCCAGTACTTC
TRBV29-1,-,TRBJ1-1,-,CSPPYGRVGGDTEAFF,TGCAGCCCTCCTTACGGCAGGGTAGGGGGGGACACTGAAGCTTTCTTT
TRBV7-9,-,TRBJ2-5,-,CASSFTTFQETQYF,TGTGCCAGCAGCTTTACGACATTCCAAGAGACCCAGTACTTC
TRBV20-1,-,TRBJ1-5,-,CSARASQGPQHF,TGCAGTGCTAGAGCATCACAAGGGCCCCAGCATTTT
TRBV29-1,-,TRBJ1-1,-,CSVEPLRATEAFF,TGCAGCGTTGAACCCCTCAGGGCGACTGAAGCTTTCTTT
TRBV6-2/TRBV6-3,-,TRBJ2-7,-,CASTDRSSYEQYF,TGTGCCAGCACCGACAGGAGCTCCTACGAGCAGTACTTC
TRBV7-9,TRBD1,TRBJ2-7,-,CASSLGQGANEQYF,TGTGCCAGCAGCTTAGGACAGGGCGCCAACGAGCAGTACTTC
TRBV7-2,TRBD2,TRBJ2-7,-,CASSLEEASGTYEQYF,TGTGCCAGCAGCTTAGAAGAGGCTAGCGGGACTTACGAGCAGTACTTC
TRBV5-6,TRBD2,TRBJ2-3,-,CASSLGLAGAVTDTQYF,TGTGCCAGCAGCTTGGGTCTAGCGGGGGCTGTGACAGATACGCAGTATTTT
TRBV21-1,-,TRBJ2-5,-,CANVQGGGETQYF,TGTGCCAACGTACAGGGTGGGGGAGAGACCCAGTACTTC